The present entry profiles one T cell receptor beta chain with its context. The data stem from a study of glioma-infiltrating T cells after dendritic cell vaccination. The V and J ends lost 3 bases and 4 bases respectively, with 12 bases between them. Germline-derived CDR1 and CDR2 are SNHLY and FYNNEI. This CDR3 has 14 residues. Measured with immunoSEQ multiplex PCR; TCRdb has only the in-frame clones, and not every one. The sample contains approximately 84,000 clones, approximately 90% of which appear only once. Specimen: blood, collected before dendritic cell vaccination. V usage is TRBV2 and J usage is TRBJ1-1; no firm D call. The receptor was isolated from a human donor with glioblastoma. The CDR3 is CASSDLIGSTEAFF. The CDR3 DNA reads TGTGCCAGCAGTGATCTTATAGGGAGCACTGAAGCTTTCTTT.